The 3 T cell receptor beta chains in this list originate from one sample, sequenced in a study of T cells after yellow fever vaccination. TCRdb re-called the 5' RACE reads through MiXCR, storing one row per CDR3 protein. The sample holds approximately 90,000 distinct CDR3 sequences, under 6.5% seen once. Specimen: CD8+ T cells sorted from PBMCs, collected 10 days after the yellow fever booster vaccination. The source is a man aged 18-30 years who received the YFV17D yellow fever vaccine.

This clonotype turned up a few times. The genes are TRBV4-1 and TRBJ1-2, with 9 bases identical to TRBD1. The J segment lost 4 bases and the V segment lost 2 bases, leaving 2 bases of the junction unmatched. Germline lookup yields CDR1 MGHRA and CDR2 YSYEKL. This CDR3 is built from 14 residues. Written as DNA, the CDR3 is TGCGCCAGCAGCCAACCGGGACAGGGCTATGGCTACACCTTC. Amino acids: CASSQPGQGYGYTF.

The sample holds a few counts of this clonotype. This chain connects TRBV4-1 to TRBJ2-7; 8 nucleotides agree with TRBD2. This CDR3 has 16 amino acids. From germline, CDR1 is MGHRA and CDR2 YSYEKL. J was trimmed by 0 bases and V by 4 bases; bases with no gene match: 8. The CDR3 DNA sequence: TGCGCCAGCAGCCCCCGGGGGGGCCAGGGCTCCTACGAGCAGTACTTC. Protein: CASSPRGGQGSYEQYF.

This clonotype has more than one count but fewer than ten. The rearrangement joins TRBV5-4 to TRBJ2-7, with 8 bases identical to TRBD2. There are 16 residues in the CDR3. V lost 1 base to trimming and J lost 6 bases; unmatched junction nucleotides: 12. Per the germline V gene, CDR1 is SGHNT and CDR2 is YYREEE (reference sequence). CDR3 DNA sequence: TGTGCCAGCAGCTTGTTATCTGCGGGGGGTAGTGCCGAGCAGTACTTC. It specifies CASSLLSAGGSAEQYF.